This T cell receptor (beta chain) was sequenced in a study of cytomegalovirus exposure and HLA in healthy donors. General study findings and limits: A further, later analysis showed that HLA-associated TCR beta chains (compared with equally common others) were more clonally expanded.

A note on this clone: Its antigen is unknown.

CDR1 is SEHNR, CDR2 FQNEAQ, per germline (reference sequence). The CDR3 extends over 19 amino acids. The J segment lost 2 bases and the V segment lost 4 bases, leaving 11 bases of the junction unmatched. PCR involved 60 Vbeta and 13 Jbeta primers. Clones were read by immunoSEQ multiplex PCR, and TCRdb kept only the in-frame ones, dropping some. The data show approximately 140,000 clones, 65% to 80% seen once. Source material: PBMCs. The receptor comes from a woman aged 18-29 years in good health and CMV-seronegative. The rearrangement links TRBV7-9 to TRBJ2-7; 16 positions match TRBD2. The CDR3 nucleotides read TGTGCCAGCAGCTCACCAGAGGGACTAGCGGGAGGGGTCCCCTACGAGCAGTACTTC. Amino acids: CASSSPEGLAGGVPYEQYF.